The clone carrying this TCR beta chain was counted a single time. The CDR3 totals 13 residues. CDR1 and CDR2 from the germline V gene are SGHAT and FQNNGV. Trimming cost V 8 bases and J 10 bases, with 15 bases left between them. These data come from a study of blood T cell repertoires in COVID-19. Overall study: The cDNA or gDNA used as material had been derived from T cells, B-cell-depleted T cells, or PBMCs.

As processed by the authors: For nucleated cells, counts were estimated from reference gene primer amplification. The table came from immunoSEQ multiplex PCR; TCRdb's copy has only in-frame clones and leaves some out. That table is the source of V, J and clone size, and D and trimming were worked out from the DNA. The profile shows roughly 190,000 clones, around nine tenths of them singletons. The origin of this receptor is a human donor in a cohort sampled during active COVID-19. V gene TRBV11-2 combines with J gene TRBJ1-6; the D gene is possibly TRBD1 (6 bases). Sequenced input: peripheral blood. The CDR3 DNA reads as TGTGCCAGCTCCACAGGGAAGGGGTCACCCCTCCACTTT. Translating it yields CASSTGKGSPLHF.